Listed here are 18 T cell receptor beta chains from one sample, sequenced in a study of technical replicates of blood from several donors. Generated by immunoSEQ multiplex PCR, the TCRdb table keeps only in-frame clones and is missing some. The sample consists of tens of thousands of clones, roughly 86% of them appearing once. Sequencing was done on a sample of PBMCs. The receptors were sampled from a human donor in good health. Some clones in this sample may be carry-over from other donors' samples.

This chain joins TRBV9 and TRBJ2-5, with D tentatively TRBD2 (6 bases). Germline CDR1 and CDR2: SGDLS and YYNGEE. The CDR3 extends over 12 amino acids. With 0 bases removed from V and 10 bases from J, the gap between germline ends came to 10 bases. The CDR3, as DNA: TGTGCCAGCAGCGTAGCGGAGGGGAGCCAGTACTTC. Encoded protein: CASSVAEGSQYF.

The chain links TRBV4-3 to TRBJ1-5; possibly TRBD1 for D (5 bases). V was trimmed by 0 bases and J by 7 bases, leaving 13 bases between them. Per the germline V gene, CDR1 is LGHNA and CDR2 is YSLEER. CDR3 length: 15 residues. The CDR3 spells CASSQDRGVGQPQHF. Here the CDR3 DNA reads TGCGCCAGCAGCCAAGATCGGGGGGTCGGACAGCCCCAGCATTTT.

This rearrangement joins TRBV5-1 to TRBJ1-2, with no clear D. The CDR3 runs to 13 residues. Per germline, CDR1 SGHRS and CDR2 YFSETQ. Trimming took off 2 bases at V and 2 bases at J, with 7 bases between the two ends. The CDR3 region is CASSFELNYGYTF. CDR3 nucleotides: TGCGCCAGCAGCTTCGAGCTAAACTATGGCTACACCTTC.

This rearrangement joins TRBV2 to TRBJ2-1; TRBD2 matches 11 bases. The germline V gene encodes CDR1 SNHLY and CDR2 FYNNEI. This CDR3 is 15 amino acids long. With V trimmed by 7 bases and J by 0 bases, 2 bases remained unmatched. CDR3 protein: CASIGTSGSYNEQFF. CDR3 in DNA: TGTGCCAGCATAGGGACTAGCGGCTCCTACAATGAGCAGTTCTTC.

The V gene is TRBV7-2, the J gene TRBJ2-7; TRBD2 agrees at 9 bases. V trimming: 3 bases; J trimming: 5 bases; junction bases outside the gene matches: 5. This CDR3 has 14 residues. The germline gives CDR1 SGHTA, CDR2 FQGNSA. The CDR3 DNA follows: TGTGCCAGCAGCTTTAGCGGGAGTCTGAACGAGCAGTACTTC. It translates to CASSFSGSLNEQYF.

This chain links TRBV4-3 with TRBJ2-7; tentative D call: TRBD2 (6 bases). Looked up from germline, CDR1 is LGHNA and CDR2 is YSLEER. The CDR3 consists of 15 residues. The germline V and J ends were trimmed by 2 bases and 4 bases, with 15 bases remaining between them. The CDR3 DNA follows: TGCGCCAGCAGCCAAATGCCGGGACTTGCATACGAGCAGTACTTC. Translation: CASSQMPGLAYEQYF.

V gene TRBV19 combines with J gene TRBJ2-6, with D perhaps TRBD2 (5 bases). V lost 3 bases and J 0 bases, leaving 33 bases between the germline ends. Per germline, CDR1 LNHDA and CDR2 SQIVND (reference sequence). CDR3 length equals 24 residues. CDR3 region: CASSMIQWRSGTTEGSSGANVLTF. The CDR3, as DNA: TGTGCCAGTAGTATGATACAGTGGCGTAGTGGTACGACTGAGGGTAGCTCTGGGGCCAACGTCCTGACTTTC.

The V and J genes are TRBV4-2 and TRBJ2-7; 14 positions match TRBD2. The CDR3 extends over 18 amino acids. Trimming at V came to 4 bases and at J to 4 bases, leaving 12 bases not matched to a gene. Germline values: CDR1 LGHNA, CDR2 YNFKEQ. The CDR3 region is CASSPGGTSGRGLYEQYF. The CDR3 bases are TGTGCCAGCAGCCCGGGTGGGACTAGCGGGAGAGGGTTGTACGAGCAGTACTTC.

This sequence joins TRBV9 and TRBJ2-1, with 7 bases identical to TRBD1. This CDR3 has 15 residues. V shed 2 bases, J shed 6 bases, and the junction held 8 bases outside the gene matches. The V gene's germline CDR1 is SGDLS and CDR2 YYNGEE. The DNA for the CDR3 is TGTGCCAGCAGCGTGTCAGGGGGATTCGGCAATGAGCAGTTCTTC. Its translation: CASSVSGGFGNEQFF.

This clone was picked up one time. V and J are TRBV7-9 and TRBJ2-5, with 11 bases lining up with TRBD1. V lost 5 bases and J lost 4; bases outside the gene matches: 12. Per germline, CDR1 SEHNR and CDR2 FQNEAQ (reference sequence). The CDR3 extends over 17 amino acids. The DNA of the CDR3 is TGTGCCAGCAGCCCCGCAAGGGGGACAGGGGGGGCAGAGACCCAGTACTTC. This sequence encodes CASSPARGTGGAETQYF.

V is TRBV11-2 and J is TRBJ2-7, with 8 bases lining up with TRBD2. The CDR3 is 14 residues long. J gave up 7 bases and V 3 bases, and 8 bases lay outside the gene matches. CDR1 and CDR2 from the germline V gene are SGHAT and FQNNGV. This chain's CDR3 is CASSLLAGLREQYF. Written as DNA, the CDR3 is TGTGCCAGCAGCTTGTTAGCGGGGCTGAGGGAGCAGTACTTC.

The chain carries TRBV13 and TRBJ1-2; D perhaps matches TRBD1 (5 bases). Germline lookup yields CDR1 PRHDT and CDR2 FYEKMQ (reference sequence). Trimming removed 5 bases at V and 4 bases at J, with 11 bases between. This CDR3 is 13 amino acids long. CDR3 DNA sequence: TGTGCCAGCAGCATTCGACAGACCTATGGCTACACCTTC. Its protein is CASSIRQTYGYTF.

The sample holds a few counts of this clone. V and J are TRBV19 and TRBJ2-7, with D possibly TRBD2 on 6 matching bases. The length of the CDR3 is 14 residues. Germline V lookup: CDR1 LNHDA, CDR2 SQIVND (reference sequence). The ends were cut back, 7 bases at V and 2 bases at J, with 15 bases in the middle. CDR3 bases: TGTGCCAGTACCAGGGTCTGGGGGGCCTACGAGCAGTACTTC. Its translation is CASTRVWGAYEQYF.

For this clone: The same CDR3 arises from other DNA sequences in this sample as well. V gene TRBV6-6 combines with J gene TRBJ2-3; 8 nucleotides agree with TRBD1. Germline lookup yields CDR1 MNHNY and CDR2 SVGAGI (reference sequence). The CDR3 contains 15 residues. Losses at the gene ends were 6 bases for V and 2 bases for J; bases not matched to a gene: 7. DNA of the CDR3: TGTGCCAGCAGCTCCGGACAGGGAAACACAGATACGCAGTATTTT. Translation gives CASSSGQGNTDTQYF.

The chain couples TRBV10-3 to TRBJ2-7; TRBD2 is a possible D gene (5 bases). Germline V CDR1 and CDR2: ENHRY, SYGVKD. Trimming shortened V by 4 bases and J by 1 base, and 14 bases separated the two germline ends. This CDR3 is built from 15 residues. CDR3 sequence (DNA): TGTGCCATCAGTGTTACAATCCGGAGGTCCTACGAGCAGTACTTC. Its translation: CAISVTIRRSYEQYF.

This CDR3 reads CASSLAGLPRSYNEQFF. The DNA for the CDR3 is TGTGCCAGCAGCTTAGCGGGACTCCCACGATCCTACAATGAGCAGTTCTTC. This chain joins TRBV7-8 and TRBJ2-1; D perhaps matches TRBD2 (6 bases). This CDR3 comprises 17 residues. CDR1 and CDR2 from the germline V gene are SGHVS and FQNEAQ. Trimming removed 0 bases from V and 1 base from J, with 13 bases in between.

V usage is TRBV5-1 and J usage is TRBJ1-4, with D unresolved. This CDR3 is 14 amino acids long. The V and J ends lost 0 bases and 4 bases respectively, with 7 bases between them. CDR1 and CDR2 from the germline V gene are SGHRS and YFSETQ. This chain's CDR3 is CASSLDSFNEKLFF. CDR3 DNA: TGCGCCAGCAGCTTGGACAGCTTTAATGAAAAACTGTTTTTT.

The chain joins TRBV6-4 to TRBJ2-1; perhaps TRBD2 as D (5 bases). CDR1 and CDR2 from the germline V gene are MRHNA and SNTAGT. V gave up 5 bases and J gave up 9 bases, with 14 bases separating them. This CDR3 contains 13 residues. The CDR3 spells CASSPTRSGEQFF. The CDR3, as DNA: TGTGCCAGCAGTCCTACTAGATCGGGTGAGCAGTTCTTC.